These 21 T cell receptor beta chains originate from one sample sequenced in a study of shared clonotypes between healthy human individuals. Sequenced by immunoSEQ multiplex PCR; TCRdb stores in-frame clones only, minus some. The data hold about 1 million clones, with about 74% observed a single time. Sequencing was performed on memory CD4+ T cells sorted from blood. Subset described: CD45RA-negative fraction. These receptors all stem from a man aged 18 to 30 in good health.

V is TRBV10-1 and J is TRBJ2-7, with D uncertain. Trimming stripped 0 bases from V and 2 bases from J, with 26 bases between. The germline V gene has CDR1 WNHNN and CDR2 SYGVQD (reference sequence). This CDR3 spans 20 amino acids. CDR3 sequence: CASSESQFRAGQVGPYEQYF. CDR3 nucleotide sequence: TGCGCCAGCAGTGAGTCGCAGTTTAGGGCTGGCCAAGTAGGGCCCTACGAGCAGTACTTC.

This rearrangement joins TRBV6-5 to TRBJ1-3; D not resolved. Germline V lookup: CDR1 MNHEY, CDR2 SVGAGI. CDR3 length: 16 amino acids. With 0 bases removed from V and 4 bases from J, the gap between germline ends came to 13 bases. The CDR3 loop reads CASSYSIAGSGNTIYF. Here the CDR3 DNA reads TGTGCCAGCAGTTACTCGATAGCAGGCTCCGGAAACACCATATATTTT.

This rearrangement joins TRBV12-5 to TRBJ2-3, with D perhaps TRBD1 (5 bases). From germline, CDR1 is LGHNT and CDR2 FRNRAP. This CDR3 region has 15 residues. The germline V and J ends were trimmed by 0 bases and 2 bases, with 9 bases remaining between them. CDR3 residues: CASGLVLQATDTQYF. CDR3 nucleotide sequence: TGTGCTAGTGGTTTGGTATTACAGGCCACAGATACGCAGTATTTT.

This clone was seen a handful of times. The rearrangement joins TRBV15 to TRBJ1-1; D unresolved. This CDR3 has 12 residues. V was pared by 0 bases and J by 4 bases, with 3 bases between. The germline V gene has CDR1 LNHNV and CDR2 YYDKDF (reference sequence). The CDR3 DNA sequence: TGTGCCACCAGCAGAGATGGCACTGAAGCTTTCTTT. As protein: CATSRDGTEAFF.

The CDR3 is CASSTRTSYNEQFF. CDR3 sequence (DNA): TGTGCCAGCAGCACCCGGACATCCTACAATGAGCAGTTCTTC. The chain couples TRBV7-9 to TRBJ2-1, with D possibly matching TRBD1 (5 bases). Germline CDR1 is SEHNR and CDR2 is FQNEAQ (reference sequence). The ends were cut back, 5 bases at V and 1 base at J, with 9 bases in the middle. This CDR3 contains 14 residues.

In this sample, this clone turned up once. The junction does not match germline at one end; this may be a read error. The J gene is TRBJ2-3, the V gene TRBV5-4, with D unclear. This CDR3 has 12 residues. Germline CDR1 reads SGHNT; CDR2 reads YYREEE (reference sequence). The CDR3 DNA sequence: TGTGCCAGCACCTTGGAACCAGATACGCAGTATTTT. Translated: CASTLEPDTQYF.

This clone was observed many times. The J gene is TRBJ1-3, the V gene TRBV7-8; D perhaps matches TRBD1 (5 bases). The V end was cut by 5 bases, the J end by 2 bases, with 13 bases between. The CDR3 extends over 15 amino acids. From germline, CDR1 is SGHVS and CDR2 FQNEAQ. This chain's CDR3 is CASSPGVAPGNTIYF. The CDR3 nucleotides read TGTGCCAGCAGCCCGGGGGTAGCGCCTGGAAACACCATATATTTT.

This rearrangement joins TRBV5-8 to TRBJ2-2; D not resolved. Between the trimmed V and J ends, which lost 2 bases and 4 bases, there was a span of 9 bases. Germline V lookup: CDR1 SGHTS, CDR2 YDEGEE. The CDR3 spans 14 residues. This CDR3 reads CASSFLFGTGELFF. DNA of the CDR3: TGTGCCAGCAGCTTTCTCTTTGGCACCGGGGAGCTGTTTTTT. The full variable domain, its missing parts supplied by reference TRBV5-8 and TRBJ2-2, is EAGVTQSPTHLIKTRGQQATLRCSPISGHTSVYWYQQALGLGLQFLLWYDEGEERNRGNFPPRFSGRQFPNYSSELNVNALELEDSALYLCASSFLFGTGELFFGEGSRLTVL.

The table lists this clone with a count of one. The rearrangement uses TRBV11-3 and TRBJ2-7, with D possibly TRBD1 on 6 matching bases. Per germline, CDR1 SGHNT and CDR2 YENEEA. The CDR3 contains 14 residues. Trimming removed 0 bases from V and 6 bases from J, with 12 bases in between. DNA of the CDR3: TGTGCCAGCAGCTTAGAGGGCACAGGGAGCGAGCAGTACTTC. It is translated as CASSLEGTGSEQYF.

This clone has just one count. The genes are TRBV30 and TRBJ2-7; 14 bases are a match to TRBD2. Losses at the gene ends were 5 bases for V and 5 bases for J; bases not matched to a gene: 8. Per germline, CDR1 GTSNPN and CDR2 SVGIG (reference sequence). This CDR3 is 15 amino acids long. CDR3 region: CAWGERGLAGDEQYF. CDR3 bases: TGTGCCTGGGGGGAGAGGGGACTAGCGGGAGACGAGCAGTACTTC.

V gene TRBV5-1 combines with J gene TRBJ1-2; 8 bases match TRBD1. The CDR3 loop spans 15 amino acids. V shed 0 bases and J 6 bases; nucleotides not matched to a gene: 7. The germline CDR1 and CDR2 sequences are SGHRS and YFSETQ. CDR3 nucleotide sequence: TGCGCCAGCAGCTTGGAGGGACAGGCGGGCCATGGCTACACCTTC. Encoded protein: CASSLEGQAGHGYTF.

The chain couples TRBV27 to TRBJ2-7; 8 bases agree with TRBD1. The CDR3 totals 15 residues. Germline-derived CDR1 and CDR2 are MNHEY and SMNVEV (reference sequence). V shed 5 bases, J shed 2 bases, and the junction held 8 bases outside the gene matches. CDR3 residues: CASSPGQGGPYEQYF. The CDR3 DNA follows: TGTGCCAGCAGTCCCGGACAGGGAGGCCCCTACGAGCAGTACTTC.

The J gene is TRBJ2-1, the V gene TRBV2, with 8 bases identical to TRBD2. CDR3 length: 14 amino acids. The V segment lost 4 bases and the J segment 9 bases; nucleotides outside the gene matches: 8. The germline V gene has CDR1 SNHLY and CDR2 FYNNEI. In DNA, the CDR3 is TGTGCCAGCAGTGTTCGGGGGGGGCCGGGTGAGCAGTTCTTC. Encoded protein: CASSVRGGPGEQFF. The complete variable domain, with remaining parts taken from reference TRBV2 and TRBJ2-1, reads EPEVTQTPSHQVTQMGQEVILRCVPISNHLYFYWYRQILGQKVEFLVSFYNNEISEKSEIFDDQFSVERPDGSNFTLKIRSTKLEDSAMYFCASSVRGGPGEQFFGPGTRLTVL.

This clone was counted a single time. The rearrangement joins TRBV6-4 to TRBJ1-6; no clear D. V shed 5 bases and J shed 7 bases, with 15 bases lying between them. The CDR3 totals 15 residues. Germline CDR1 reads MRHNA; CDR2 reads SNTAGT. The CDR3 here is CASSRTWDANSPLHF. In DNA, the CDR3 is TGTGCCAGCAGTAGAACATGGGATGCCAATTCACCCCTCCACTTT.

The chain recombines TRBV7-9 with TRBJ1-1; no clear D gene. Germline lookup yields CDR1 SEHNR and CDR2 FQNEAQ (reference sequence). V was clipped by 2 bases and J by 4 bases, with 5 bases between them. The CDR3 contains 12 residues. This chain's CDR3 is CASSLLSTEAFF. The CDR3 region has the DNA TGTGCCAGCAGCTTACTGTCCACTGAAGCTTTCTTT.

This chain connects TRBV11-2 to TRBJ2-3; 7 nucleotides agree with TRBD1. CDR1 and CDR2 from the germline V gene are SGHAT and FQNNGV. J gave up 4 bases and V 5 bases, and 15 bases lay outside the gene matches. The CDR3 has 17 residues. CDR3 coding DNA: TGTGCCAGCAGCCCACGACCACAAACAGGGGTTGCAGATACGCAGTATTTT. This translates into CASSPRPQTGVADTQYF. The full variable domain, rest sourced from reference TRBV11-2 and TRBJ2-3, is EAGVAQSPRYKIIEKRQSVAFWCNPISGHATLYWYQQILGQGPKLLIQFQNNGVVDDSQLPKDRFSAERLKGVDSTLKIQPAKLEDSAVYLCASSPRPQTGVADTQYFGPGTRLTVL.

The chain links TRBV11-2 to TRBJ1-1; D unresolved. CDR3 length: 15 residues. V lost 5 bases and J lost 1, with 14 bases in between. The V gene's germline CDR1 is SGHAT and CDR2 FQNNGV. CDR3 region: CASSGYGSQNTEAFF. The DNA of the CDR3 is TGTGCCAGCAGCGGATATGGAAGCCAGAACACTGAAGCTTTCTTT.

The rearrangement uses TRBV7-9 and TRBJ2-7; D is undetermined. V lost 4 bases to trimming and J lost 4 bases, with 8 bases between them. CDR1 is SEHNR and CDR2 is FQNEAQ in the germline V gene (reference sequence). The CDR3 has 12 amino acids. CDR3 nucleotides: TGTGCCAGCAGCTGGAACGAGTACGAGCAGTACTTC. It yields the protein CASSWNEYEQYF. Using reference TRBV7-9 and TRBJ2-7 for the parts outside the CDR3, the full variable domain is DTGVSQNPRHKITKRGQNVTFRCDPISEHNRLYWYRQTLGQGPEFLTYFQNEAQLEKSRLLSDRFSAERPKGSFSTLEIQRTEQGDSAMYLCASSWNEYEQYFGPGTRLTVT.

The chain links TRBV19 to TRBJ2-4; D possibly corresponds to TRBD1 (7 bases). Per germline, CDR1 LNHDA and CDR2 SQIVND (reference sequence). The CDR3 has 14 amino acids. V was cut by 9 bases and J by 2 bases, with 14 bases left in between. The CDR3 nucleotides read TGTGCCAGGACAGGGACTGAATCCAAAAACATTCAGTACTTC. Translated: CARTGTESKNIQYF.

The chain recombines TRBV2 with TRBJ2-5, with D hard to call. Germline-derived CDR1 and CDR2 are SNHLY and FYNNEI. The CDR3 runs 15 residues. Trimming stripped 8 bases from V and 1 base from J, with 17 bases between. The CDR3 reads CASGRTRNIQETQYF. CDR3 DNA: TGTGCCAGCGGTCGTACGAGGAATATCCAAGAGACCCAGTACTTC.

This clone was detected many times. The chain couples TRBV7-9 to TRBJ2-7; D gene unclear. Germline V gene data show CDR1 as SEHNR and CDR2 as FQNEAQ (reference sequence). The CDR3 loop spans 13 amino acids. Trimming pared 3 bases from V and 7 bases from J, leaving 13 bases between. The CDR3 region is CASSFSGTWEQYF. CDR3 nucleotides: TGTGCCAGCAGCTTCTCAGGAACGTGGGAGCAGTACTTC.